The 24 T cell receptor beta chains given below trace back to one sample, sequenced in a study of blood T cells in healthy people across ages. With a J-beta primer mix and a sample-barcoded 5' primer, a second PCR ran 7 to 11 cycles. MiXCR, run by TCRdb on the 5' RACE reads, gives a single entry per CDR3 protein. The sample has about 1,000,000 distinct CDR3 sequences, 40% to 45% seen once. The sample comprised blood. Receptor source: a woman aged 60 to 75 in good health.

In this sample, this clonotype turned up a few times. The rearrangement joins TRBV20-1 to TRBJ2-5; D possibly matches TRBD1 or TRBD2 (5 bases each). With 5 bases removed from V and 3 bases from J, the gap between germline ends came to 19 bases. The CDR3 covers 15 residues. Germline-derived CDR1 and CDR2 are DFQATT and SNEGSKA (reference sequence). CDR3 sequence reads: CSAATSAGAKETQYF. For the CDR3, the DNA is TGCAGTGCTGCAACCTCAGCCGGGGCCAAAGAGACCCAGTACTTC.

This sequence joins TRBV18 and TRBJ2-5; 9 positions agree with TRBD1. The CDR3 loop spans 16 amino acids. Germline V CDR1 and CDR2: KGHSH, LQKENI. V was clipped by 0 bases and J by 3 bases; unmatched bases: 5. CDR3 loop: CASSPPTGQGEETQYF. In DNA form, the CDR3 reads TGTGCCAGCTCACCACCGACGGGACAGGGTGAAGAGACCCAGTACTTC.

The V and J genes are TRBV5-1 and TRBJ2-5, with 7 bases lining up with TRBD2. V shed 1 base, J shed 11 bases, and the junction held 11 bases outside the gene matches. CDR3 length: 14 residues. Germline V CDR1 and CDR2: SGHRS, YFSETQ. The DNA for the CDR3 is TGCGCCAGCAGCTTGCCGGGGAGGGCAAATGAGCAGTACTTC. This encodes CASSLPGRANEQYF.

The rearrangement links TRBV20-1 to TRBJ1-5; no clear D. The V gene's germline CDR1 is DFQATT and CDR2 SNEGSKA (reference sequence). V gave up 2 bases and J gave up 3 bases, with 14 bases separating them. The length of the CDR3 is 15 residues. The CDR3 loop reads CSARRADLDNQPQHF. CDR3 DNA: TGCAGTGCTAGAAGGGCAGACCTCGACAATCAGCCCCAGCATTTT.

The chain has TRBV12-3 or TRBV12-4 and TRBJ2-1; the D gene could be TRBD1 or TRBD2 (6 bases each). V lost 8 bases and J 10 bases, leaving 15 bases between the germline ends. The CDR3 contains 12 residues. DNA of the CDR3: TGTGCCAGCGCCCAGGGGACTCAGGAGCAGTTCTTC. Protein product: CASAQGTQEQFF.

V gene TRBV18 combines with J gene TRBJ2-5; 10 nucleotides align to TRBD1. The CDR3 length is 16 residues. The junction had 13 bases not matched to a gene; V was cut back by 5 bases and J by 7 bases. Germline V gene data show CDR1 as KGHSH and CDR2 as LQKENI. CDR3 in amino acids: CASSSTGTGEDGTQYF. CDR3 nucleotides: TGTGCCAGCTCATCCACAGGGACAGGGGAGGACGGGACCCAGTACTTC.

V and J are TRBV2 and TRBJ2-7; 7 nucleotides agree with TRBD1. The V and J ends lost 5 bases and 1 base, in that order; junction bases with no gene match: 8. This CDR3 is built from 15 residues. Germline assignment: CDR1 SNHLY and CDR2 FYNNEI. The CDR3 DNA follows: TGTGCCAGCAGTCCCGAGGACAGGTCTTCCTACGAGCAGTACTTC. Translation gives CASSPEDRSSYEQYF.

The V gene is TRBV12-3 or TRBV12-4, the J gene TRBJ2-1; 7 bases align to TRBD1. This CDR3 is 14 amino acids long. J lost 8 bases, V lost 4 bases, and 8 bases had no gene match. CDR3 in DNA: TGTGCCAGCAGTTCTACAGGGGAAGTCGATGAGCAGTTCTTC. Encoded protein: CASSSTGEVDEQFF.

This clonotype came up once. V is TRBV5-6 and J is TRBJ2-3; TRBD2 matches 8 bases. V trimming: 2 bases; J trimming: 0 bases; junction bases outside the gene matches: 11. Germline CDR1 reads SGHDT; CDR2 reads YYEEEE. CDR3 length equals 18 residues. CDR3 sequence reads: CASSFELAGLPSTDTQYF. CDR3 bases: TGTGCCAGCAGCTTCGAGTTAGCGGGGCTTCCTAGCACAGATACGCAGTATTTT.

In the case of this clonotype: Mismatch with germline at one junction end may stem from a read error. The rearrangement links TRBV28 to TRBJ2-1; D assignment may be TRBD1 or TRBD2 (5 bases each). The CDR3 runs 13 residues. The germline CDR1 and CDR2 sequences are MDHEN and SYDVKM. The CDR3 region has the DNA TGTGCCGGCAGTTCCGGGACCCCCAATGAGCAGTTCTTC. The encoded protein is CAGSSGTPNEQFF.

This clonotype was counted only a few times. The V and J genes are TRBV3-1 and TRBJ2-1; TRBD2 agrees at 10 bases. Trimming removed 6 bases from V and 8 bases from J; junction bases left unmatched: 13. The CDR3 runs to 16 residues. Germline V gives CDR1 LGHDT, CDR2 YNNKEL (reference sequence). The CDR3 protein is CASRETLAGRWDEQFF. The CDR3 DNA is TGTGCCAGCAGGGAGACACTAGCGGGGAGGTGGGATGAGCAGTTCTTC.

The chain combines TRBV27 with TRBJ1-5, with D possibly matching TRBD1 (6 bases). Trimming took 6 bases from V and 7 from J, leaving 16 bases between them. Looked up from germline, CDR1 is MNHEY and CDR2 is SMNVEV (reference sequence). This CDR3 region has 14 residues. CDR3 loop: CASSPLRGEQPQHF. CDR3 bases: TGTGCCAGCAGCCCCCTCAGGGGCGAACAGCCCCAGCATTTT.

This clonotype was seen more than once but under ten times. The chain joins TRBV5-1 to TRBJ2-5; no definite D call. CDR3 length equals 16 residues. Germline V CDR1 and CDR2: SGHRS, YFSETQ. The V gene lost 1 base and the J gene lost 0 bases, with 13 bases spanning the gap. The CDR3 here is CASSLRRQLYQETQYF. In DNA form, the CDR3 reads TGCGCCAGCAGCTTGCGGAGACAACTGTACCAAGAGACCCAGTACTTC.

The chain employs TRBV27 and TRBJ2-7; D assignment may be TRBD1 or TRBD2 (5 bases each). The CDR3 has 19 amino acids. CDR1 and CDR2 from the germline V gene are MNHEY and SMNVEV (reference sequence). The germline V and J ends were trimmed by 5 bases and 5 bases, with 31 bases remaining between them. For the CDR3, the DNA is TGTGCCAGCAGTGGTTGGGGGTTGGAGGCTCGGGGTCGCGTTGACGAGCAGTACTTC. It translates to CASSGWGLEARGRVDEQYF.

This clonotype was found once. The junction and the germline gene differ at one end; a read error may be behind it. The chain couples TRBV5-1 to TRBJ2-3; TRBD1 matches at 8 bases. Germline V gene lookup returns CDR1 SGHRS and CDR2 YFSETQ. CDR3 length: 15 amino acids. CDR3 in amino acids: CVSSSQGALTDTQYF. The DNA for the CDR3 is TGCGTCAGCAGCTCGCAGGGGGCGTTGACAGATACGCAGTATTTT.

This chain connects TRBV12-3 or TRBV12-4 to TRBJ1-2; 8 bases fit TRBD1. The CDR3 length is 14 residues. J was trimmed by 8 bases and V by 5 bases; bases with no gene match: 10. CDR3 sequence reads: CASSPGTGFIGYTF. The DNA for the CDR3 is TGTGCCAGCAGTCCGGGGACAGGATTTATAGGCTACACCTTC.

The rearrangement joins TRBV7-9 to TRBJ1-1; maybe TRBD1 (5 bases). CDR3 length equals 14 residues. Germline V gene data show CDR1 as SEHNR and CDR2 as FQNEAQ (reference sequence). V lost 5 bases and J 6 bases, leaving 16 bases between the germline ends. CDR3 amino acids: CASSPPGRVAEAFF. The CDR3 DNA is TGTGCCAGCAGCCCCCCGGGACGTGTCGCTGAAGCTTTCTTT.

The sample holds a few counts of this clonotype. The rearrangement links TRBV7-2 to TRBJ1-2; the match to TRBD1 covers 7 bases. The CDR3 is made up of 14 amino acids. Looked up from germline, CDR1 is SGHTA and CDR2 is FQGNSA. The V segment lost 5 bases and the J segment 4 bases; nucleotides outside the gene matches: 7. The DNA for the CDR3 is TGTGCCAGCAGCCCTCAGACAGGGTCCTATGGCTACACCTTC. The encoded protein is CASSPQTGSYGYTF.

The chain combines TRBV12-3 or TRBV12-4 with TRBJ2-3, with D uncertain. The CDR3 spans 17 residues. Trimming removed 6 bases at V and 4 bases at J, with 23 bases between. The CDR3 nucleotides read TGTGCCAGCAGCCGTAATTTGGCTGGGTTGGTGCCAGATACGCAGTATTTT. Protein product: CASSRNLAGLVPDTQYF.

This clonotype showed up just a few times. The V gene is TRBV27, the J gene TRBJ1-1; D might be TRBD1 (5 bases). Between the trimmed V and J ends, which lost 0 bases and 6 bases, there was a span of 14 bases. Germline values: CDR1 MNHEY, CDR2 SMNVEV (reference sequence). This CDR3 comprises 15 residues. CDR3: CASSLSGGSAPEAFF. CDR3 bases: TGTGCCAGCAGTTTATCGGGGGGATCCGCGCCTGAAGCTTTCTTT.

The V gene is TRBV6-1, the J gene TRBJ2-7, with TRBD1 matching over 8 bases. The J call may not be correct, given that the DNA end is closer to TRBJ2-4. In germline, CDR1 is MNHNS, CDR2 SASEGT. CDR3 length equals 13 residues. The CDR3 region has the DNA TGTGCCAGCAGATCGACAGGGGAAAACATTCAGTACTTC. Translating gives CASRSTGENIQYF.

This clonotype has a count of ten or more. The chain joins TRBV29-1 to TRBJ2-7; possibly TRBD1 for D (7 bases). V lost 0 bases and J 1 base, leaving 13 bases between the germline ends. Germline V gives CDR1 SQVTM, CDR2 ANQGSEA. The CDR3 sequence is 15 residues long. CDR3 nucleotide sequence: TGCAGCGTTGAAGATGGAGGGGGCAGTTCCTACGAGCAGTACTTC. As protein: CSVEDGGGSSYEQYF.

A few counts support this clonotype. V is TRBV27 and J is TRBJ2-7; a weak D match, TRBD1 (6 bases). V dropped 8 bases and J dropped 5 bases, with 13 bases sitting between them. This CDR3 has 12 residues. Germline CDR1 is MNHEY and CDR2 is SMNVEV (reference sequence). Here the CDR3 DNA reads TGTGCCAGCCGATCTGGGGGCGACGAGCAGTACTTC. As protein: CASRSGGDEQYF.

The chain links TRBV5-1 to TRBJ2-7, with 12 bases that match TRBD2. Trimming took 0 bases from V and 2 from J; bases not matched to a gene: 12. The CDR3 consists of 19 residues. CDR1 SGHRS and CDR2 YFSETQ come from the germline V gene. In DNA, the CDR3 is TGCGCCAGCAGCTTGGGACTAGCGGGAGATGGGGTCGCCCCCTACGAGCAGTACTTC. Its protein product is CASSLGLAGDGVAPYEQYF.